The entry below describes one T cell receptor (beta chain). The antigen is undetermined. These data belong to a study of T cell repertoires in cytomegalovirus infection. TCRdb called the reads again in MiXCR, with one record for every CDR3 protein. The sample contains hundreds of thousands of distinct CDR3 sequences, roughly 28% of which appear only once. Unmatched junction bases numbered 9, after V lost 6 bases and J lost 3 bases. Per the germline V gene, CDR1 is MNHEY and CDR2 is SVGAGI. This CDR3 is built from 16 residues. The J gene is TRBJ2-1, the V gene TRBV6-5, with TRBD1 matching 9 bases. The specimen comprised cultured PBMCs, sampled from culture after CMV antigen stimulation. The clonotype comes from a human donor in good health (CMV status not recorded). Some clones in this sample may be carry-over from other donors' samples. In DNA, the CDR3 is TGTGCCAGCAGCCCTTTCATGGGACAGGGCTACAATGAGCAGTTCTTC. This translates into CASSPFMGQGYNEQFF.